The subject of this entry is one TCR beta chain. The data belong to a study of blood T cells in healthy people across ages. The germline gives CDR1 ENHRY, CDR2 SYGVKD. The CDR3 totals 15 residues. Germline trimming cut 8 bases from V and 7 bases from J; bases unmatched to any gene: 7. Using a J-beta primer mix together with a sample-barcoded 5' primer, a second PCR was run for roughly 7 to 11 cycles. One entry per CDR3 protein, called by TCRdb with MiXCR from the 5' RACE reads. The data show roughly 2 million distinct CDR3 sequences, roughly 50% seen once. Sequenced material: blood. The chain recombines TRBV10-3 with TRBJ2-3; 15 positions match TRBD2. This sequence originates from a woman aged 40 to 50 in good health. The CDR3 nucleotides read TGTGCCATCGCGGGACTAGCGGGGGGCCGGAATACGCAGTATTTT. Translating it yields CAIAGLAGGRNTQYF.